This T cell receptor (beta chain) comes out of a study of human T cells and chemical hapten exposure. Study outcomes and limitations: While controls formed fewer of them, expanded TCRs formed significantly more large CDR3 similarity clusters. No shift was seen in TCRs above 1 in 1000 frequency with DPC sensitization.

Using its own MiXCR run on the RACE reads, TCRdb lists one record per CDR3 protein. The sample includes about 55,000 distinct CDR3 sequences, 9.5% to 10% of them seen just once. Time point specified: pre-sensitization, week 0. Treatment given: therapeutic diphenylcyclopropenone sensitization with weekly scalp DPC. Total RNA extraction was carried out from unfractionated whole blood. This clonotype was counted many times. Its antigen is unidentified. The TCR comes from a woman in her twenties or thirties with alopecia areata. Some clones in this sample may be carry-over from other donors' samples. The sequencing here drew on whole blood, taken in connection with sensitization to the hapten diphenylcyclopropenone (DPC).

The CDR3 loop is CASSLDPSTDTQYF. The CDR3 nucleotides are TGCGCCAGCAGCTTGGATCCTAGCACAGATACGCAGTATTTT. V and J are TRBV5-1 and TRBJ2-3, with unresolved D. CDR3 size: 14 residues. V lost 0 bases to trimming and J lost 0 bases, with 5 bases between them. In germline, CDR1 is SGHRS, CDR2 YFSETQ.